The T cell receptor beta chain described here comes from a study of blood T cell repertoires in COVID-19. Turning to the study itself: From the United States, Italy and Spain came samples of acute and convalescent COVID-19. T cells, B-cell-depleted T cells, or PBMCs supplied cDNA or gDNA.

Assay: immunoSEQ multiplex PCR; the TCRdb copy retains only in-frame clones and omits some. In the table there are some 150,000 clones, about 86% of which are singletons. The V segment lost 3 bases and the J segment 2 bases; nucleotides outside the gene matches: 2. Germline CDR1 WSHSY, CDR2 SAAADI. The CDR3 has 14 amino acids. The gene calls are TRBV10-2 and TRBJ2-7, with 9 bases fitting TRBD1. Sequenced input: peripheral blood. The source of this sequence is a human donor in a cohort sampled during active COVID-19. In DNA, the CDR3 is TGCGCCAGCAGTGAAGGGACAGGGACCTACGAGCAGTACTTC. Translating gives CASSEGTGTYEQYF.